This T cell receptor beta chain was sequenced for a study of blood T cell repertoires in COVID-19. Study at large: Donors in the United States, Italy and Spain gave samples during acute or convalescent COVID-19. PBMCs, B-cell-depleted T cells, or T cells provided the cDNA or gDNA that made up the material.

The CDR3 runs 14 residues. The germline V gene encodes CDR1 MDHEN and CDR2 SYDVKM. The V segment lost 4 bases and the J segment 7 bases; nucleotides outside the gene matches: 4. Authors' analysis steps: Scientists estimated how many nucleated cells there were by amplifying reference gene primers. TCRdb's copy holds only in-frame clones and misses some; the assay was immunoSEQ multiplex PCR. V and J calls plus clone size are reproduced from that table; the DNA served to infer D and trimming. The table lists 150,000 to 200,000 clones, about 83% of them singletons. This TCR was sampled from a woman between 65 and 79 years old with COVID-19, enrolled during active disease. The sequencing input was peripheral blood. V usage is TRBV28 and J usage is TRBJ2-1; 10 bases align to TRBD2. CDR3 coding DNA: TGTGCCAGCAGTTCTCTAGCGGGAGTTAATGAGCAGTTCTTC. It is translated as CASSSLAGVNEQFF.